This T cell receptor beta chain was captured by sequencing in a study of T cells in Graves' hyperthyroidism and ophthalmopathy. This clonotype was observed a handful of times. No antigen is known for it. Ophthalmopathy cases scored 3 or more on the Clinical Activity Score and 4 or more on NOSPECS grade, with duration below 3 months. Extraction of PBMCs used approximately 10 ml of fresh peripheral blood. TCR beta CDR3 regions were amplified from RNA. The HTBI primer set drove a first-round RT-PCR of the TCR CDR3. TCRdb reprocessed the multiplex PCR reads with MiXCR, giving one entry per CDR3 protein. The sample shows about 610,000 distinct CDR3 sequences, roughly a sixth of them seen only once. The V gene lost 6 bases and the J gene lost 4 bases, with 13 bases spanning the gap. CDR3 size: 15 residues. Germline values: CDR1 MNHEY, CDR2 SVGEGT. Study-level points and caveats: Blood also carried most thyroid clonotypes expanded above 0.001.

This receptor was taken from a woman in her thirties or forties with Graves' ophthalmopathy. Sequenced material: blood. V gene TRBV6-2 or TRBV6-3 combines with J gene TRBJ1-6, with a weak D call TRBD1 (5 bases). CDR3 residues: CASRERGLYNSPLHF. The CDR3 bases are TGTGCCAGCAGGGAGAGGGGCCTGTATAATTCACCCCTCCACTTT.